The following is a TCR beta chain sequence with its context. What this receptor recognizes is not known. No base qualities exist here, and no much larger clone lies one base off it. The CDR3 spans 16 residues, from the cysteine through the phenylalanine. The retained sequence is limited to the CDR3, 48 bases, with the frame set at the first base. Relative to germline, V is missing 1 base and J is missing 4 bases, with 9 bases of the junction outside any gene match. From the germline V gene, CDR1 is SGHRS and CDR2 is YFSETQ. This specimen comes from a study of shared clonotypes between healthy human individuals (dated by TCRdb to 2019 to 2021). About the full investigation: The cohort comprised a couple of women and three men aged 18 to 49 years. To estimate repertoire size and how much clonotypes are shared between individuals, the study performed deep sequencing of blood TCR repertoires from roughly five healthy adults. Between about 0.85 and 8.9 billion PBMCs per donor were obtained by leukapheresis. Different laboratories and diverse techniques were used to prepare libraries and sequence TCR repertoires, to increase sequencing depth and limit assay-specific biases. For each donor, three plates each were used for CD4 naive and CD4 memory, two plates were used for CD8 naive, and one plate was used for CD8 memory. Overall study outcomes, separate from this receptor: Clonotypes shared by all four sorted-subset donors showed higher generation probabilities than non-shared clonotypes. The small number of donors limited the genetic and exposure-history diversity represented. Pairwise subsampling indicated that sequencing depth was expected to affect the degree of clonotype sharing among donors. Naive subsets generally had larger estimated clonotype richness than memory subsets did. Across a handful of donors, approximately 5% of naive CD4, roughly 3.4% of naive CD8, roughly 2.2% of memory CD4, and about 0.44% of memory CD8 clonotypes were shared. Only blood was sampled, and tissue TCR repertoires likely differ from those in blood. Even with the large sequencing depth, rarefaction of the sorted-subset datasets indicated that sequencing was incomplete.

Donors were healthy HIV-negative adults with no recently reported acute infections or vaccinations. Only Caucasian adults living in Nashville, Tennessee, USA were represented among the donors. Magnetic negative selection was used to enrich CD4+ T cells, after which naive cells were positively selected on CD45RA and the negative fraction became the memory subset. Blood was collected by leukapheresis, and PBMCs were isolated by Ficoll-Histopaque density gradient centrifugation and then cryopreserved in liquid nitrogen vapor phase. Analytical flow cytometry was used to check the purity and quantity of each magnetically sorted T cell population. From each sorted fraction, genomic DNA was isolated and quantified by UV absorbance on a Nanodrop 2000c. Using the deep immunoSEQ assay, TCR CDR3 regions were amplified from genomic DNA by multiplex PCR. Extracted genomic DNA from each cell subset was distributed evenly across all wells of several immunoSEQ 96-well plates, and each plate was treated as a replicate. Each replicate PCR for sorted subsets received around 200 ng genomic DNA, equal to some 32,000 T cell genomes. Purified libraries were quantified with a Qubit 3.0 fluorometer, sized on a Bioanalyzer 2100, and re-quantified with the KAPA Library Quantification kit. Each immunoSEQ 96-well plate was sequenced on its own single-read 150-cycle Illumina NextSeq 550 flow cell. Per the source publication's procedure: The immunoSEQ output contained only junctional sequences without quality scores, so filtering could not match that applied to full-length reads. Sequences were annotated with PyIR, a Python wrapper for IgBLAST v1.9, and V/J genes and CDR3 were assigned using IMGT germline references. Any read was removed if the V/J assignment was weak (E-value above 1e-6), the CDR3 was missing, or the read contained stop codons, out-of-frame junctions, or ambiguous translated residues. V3J clonotypes were defined as sequences sharing the same inferred V gene, J gene, and CDR3 amino acid sequence. Percentage overlap between repertoires was computed as shared unique clonotypes divided by the size of the smaller repertoire. Three approaches were used to assess repertoire richness: RTK rarefaction, the Chao1 estimator, and Recon v2.1 estimates of unobserved clonotypes. Generation probabilities were computed with OLGA for all TCRbeta clonotypes obtained by the gDNA method from a few donors. TCRdb retrieved this table from immuneACCESS and kept in-frame rearrangements only. Not all clones are present; in checked studies, unresolved V genes account for under half, and no reason is known for the remainder. V and J calls and clone size are copied from that table; D and trimming were computed from the DNA. The sample profile shows some 2,000,000 clones; about 95% of them were found once. Clones ranked in the top ten supply 0.1% to 0.15% of the sample.

This receptor was taken from a young man in good health. The source material was naive CD4+ T cells sorted from blood. The sample's cell subset or site label, in plain terms: CD45RA+ positively selected. The rearrangement combines TRBV5-1 with TRBJ2-3; 7 bases in the middle match TRBD2. The CDR3: CASSLNGGSSADTQYF. The nucleotide sequence is given as TGCGCCAGCAGCTTGAATGGCGGGAGCTCTGCAGATACGCAGTATTTT.